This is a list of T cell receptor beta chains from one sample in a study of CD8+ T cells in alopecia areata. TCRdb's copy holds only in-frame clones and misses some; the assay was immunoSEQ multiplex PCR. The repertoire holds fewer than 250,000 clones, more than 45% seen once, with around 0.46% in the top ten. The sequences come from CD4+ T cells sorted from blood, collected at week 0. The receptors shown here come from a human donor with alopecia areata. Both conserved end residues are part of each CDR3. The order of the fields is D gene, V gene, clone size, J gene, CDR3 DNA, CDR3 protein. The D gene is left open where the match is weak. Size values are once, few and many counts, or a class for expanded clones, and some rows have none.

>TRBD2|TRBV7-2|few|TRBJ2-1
TGTGCCAGCAGCTTAGTCGCAGCGGGAGGCTACAATGAGCAGTTCTTC
CASSLVAAGGYNEQFF
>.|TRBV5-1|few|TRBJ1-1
TGCGCCAGCAGCTTCTCAAGTGGGGGCGGTCGAACTGAAGCTTTCTTT
CASSFSSGGGRTEAFF
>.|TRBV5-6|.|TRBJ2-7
TGTGCCAGCAGCGCCTCCCTTAGACAGCCTTCCTACGAGCAGTACTTC
CASSASLRQPSYEQYF
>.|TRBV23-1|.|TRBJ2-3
TGCGCCAGCAGTCAATCGTGGAAGTCCCAAAGCACAGATACGCAGTATTTT
CASSQSWKSQSTDTQYF
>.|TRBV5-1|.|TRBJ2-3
TGCGCCAGCAGCTTGGCCCTAGGCACAGATACGCAGTATTTT
CASSLALGTDTQYF
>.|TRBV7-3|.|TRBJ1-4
TGTGCCAGCAGCCTGATATGGGAGGAAGAGGGTGAAAAACTGTTTTTT
CASSLIWEEEGEKLFF
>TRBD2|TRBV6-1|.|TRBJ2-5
TGTGCCAGCAGTGAATGGCTAGCGGGGACAGAGACCCAGTACTTC
CASSEWLAGTETQYF
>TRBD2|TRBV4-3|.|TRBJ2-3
TGCGCCAGCAGCCCCACAGCGGGAGGTAACACAGATACGCAGTATTTT
CASSPTAGGNTDTQYF
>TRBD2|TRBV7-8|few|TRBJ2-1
TGTGCCAGCAGCTTACTCCCAAGCGGGGCAGACTCCTACAATGAGCAGTTCTTC
CASSLLPSGADSYNEQFF
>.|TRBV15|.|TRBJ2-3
TGTGCCACCATGGGGATACAGAGCACAGATACGCAGTATTTT
CATMGIQSTDTQYF
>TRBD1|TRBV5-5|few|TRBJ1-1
TGTGCCAGCAGCTCCCAGGGGGCGCGGAACACTGAAGCTTTCTTT
CASSSQGARNTEAFF
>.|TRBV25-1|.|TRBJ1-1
TGTGCCAGCAGCCAACAGGGTTGGACTGAAGCTTTCTTT
CASSQQGWTEAFF
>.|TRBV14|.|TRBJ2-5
TGTGCCAGCAGCCACCGAAGGGGCAGCTTCCAAGAGACCCAGTACTTC
CASSHRRGSFQETQYF